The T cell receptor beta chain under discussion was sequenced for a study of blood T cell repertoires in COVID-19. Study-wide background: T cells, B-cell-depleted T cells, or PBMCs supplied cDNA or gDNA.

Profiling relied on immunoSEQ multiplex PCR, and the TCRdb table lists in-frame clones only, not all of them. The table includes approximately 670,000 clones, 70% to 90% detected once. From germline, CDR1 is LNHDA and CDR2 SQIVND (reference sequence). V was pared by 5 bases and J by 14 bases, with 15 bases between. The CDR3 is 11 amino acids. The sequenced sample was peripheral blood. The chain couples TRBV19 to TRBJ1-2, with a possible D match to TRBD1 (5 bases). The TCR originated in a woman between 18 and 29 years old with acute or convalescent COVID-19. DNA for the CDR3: TGTGCCAGTAGTCCAGGGAGGGAGAAAACCTTC. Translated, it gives CASSPGREKTF.